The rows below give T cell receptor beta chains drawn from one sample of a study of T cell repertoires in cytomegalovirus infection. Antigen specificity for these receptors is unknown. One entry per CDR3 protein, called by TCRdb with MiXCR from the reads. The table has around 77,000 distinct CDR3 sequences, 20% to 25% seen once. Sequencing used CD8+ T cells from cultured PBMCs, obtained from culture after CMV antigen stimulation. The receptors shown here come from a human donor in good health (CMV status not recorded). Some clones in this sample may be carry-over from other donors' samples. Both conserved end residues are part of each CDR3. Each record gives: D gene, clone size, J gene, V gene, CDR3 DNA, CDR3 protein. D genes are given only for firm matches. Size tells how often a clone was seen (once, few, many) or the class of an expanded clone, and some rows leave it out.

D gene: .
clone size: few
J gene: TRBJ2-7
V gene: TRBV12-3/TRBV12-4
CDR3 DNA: TGTGCCAGCAGTTTAGGGAGGTCCGACGAGCAGTACTTC
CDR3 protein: CASSLGRSDEQYF

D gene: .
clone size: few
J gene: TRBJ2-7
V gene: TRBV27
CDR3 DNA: TGTGCCAGCAGTGTAATTTCAACGGTCTCCTACGAGCAGTACTTC
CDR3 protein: CASSVISTVSYEQYF

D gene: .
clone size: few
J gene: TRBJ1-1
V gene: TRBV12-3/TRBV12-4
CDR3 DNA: TGTGCCAGCAGTTCCTACCCCGGGGGGGGGGCAGCTGAAGCTTTCTTT
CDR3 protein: CASSSYPGGGAAEAFF

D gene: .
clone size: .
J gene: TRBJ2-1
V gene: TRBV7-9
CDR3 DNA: TGTGCCAGCAGCTTAACCAATACACCGAATGAGCAGTTCTTC
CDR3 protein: CASSLTNTPNEQFF

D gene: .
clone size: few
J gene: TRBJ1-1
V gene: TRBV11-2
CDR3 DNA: TGTGCCAGCAGCTTAGCCCGGCGGGGTATTTACACTGAAGCTTTCTTT
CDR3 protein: CASSLARRGIYTEAFF

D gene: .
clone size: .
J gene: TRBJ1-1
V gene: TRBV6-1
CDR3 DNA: TGTGCCAGCAGTCAACGGGGACAGAACACTGAAGCTTTCTTT
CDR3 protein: CASSQRGQNTEAFF

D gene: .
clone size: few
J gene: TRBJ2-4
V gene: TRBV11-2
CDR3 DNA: TGTGCCAGCAGCTTAGATGCCCCTTACCTAGCCAAAAACATTCAGTACTTC
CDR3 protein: CASSLDAPYLAKNIQYF

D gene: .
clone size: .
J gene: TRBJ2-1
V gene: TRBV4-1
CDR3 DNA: TGCGCCAGCAGCCAAGATCCATCGGGCGGTTACAATGAGCAGTTCTTC
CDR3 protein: CASSQDPSGGYNEQFF

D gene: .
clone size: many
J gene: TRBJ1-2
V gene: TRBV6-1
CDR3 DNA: TGTGCCAGCAATACTCCACCGGGCCTACGACGGGGCTACACCTTC
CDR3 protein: CASNTPPGLRRGYTF

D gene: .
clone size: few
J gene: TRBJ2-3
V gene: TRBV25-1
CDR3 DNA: TGTGCCAGCAGTGATCGGGCCTTCGTGGCAGATACGCAGTATTTT
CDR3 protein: CASSDRAFVADTQYF

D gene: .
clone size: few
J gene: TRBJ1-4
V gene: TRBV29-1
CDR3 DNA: TGCAGCGCGGAGGGACGGGAAAAACTGTTTTTT
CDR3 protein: CSAEGREKLFF

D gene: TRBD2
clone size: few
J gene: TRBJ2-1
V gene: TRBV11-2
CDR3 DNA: TGTGCCAGCAGCCCAATCCGGACTAGCCAGAATGAGCAGTTCTTC
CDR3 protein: CASSPIRTSQNEQFF

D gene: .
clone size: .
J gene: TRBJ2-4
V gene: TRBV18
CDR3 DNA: TGTGCCAGCTCACCACAGGGGGAGCCGTCAAACATTCAGTACTTC
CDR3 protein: CASSPQGEPSNIQYF

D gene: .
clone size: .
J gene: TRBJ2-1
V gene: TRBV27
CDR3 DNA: TGTGCCAGCAGTGTAGCGGCGGCGGCTGAGCAGTTCTTC
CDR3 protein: CASSVAAAAEQFF

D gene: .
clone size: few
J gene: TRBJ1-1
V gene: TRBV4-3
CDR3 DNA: TGCGCCAGCAGCCAAGGTCTTGGGAGCACTGAAGCTTTCTTT
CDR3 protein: CASSQGLGSTEAFF

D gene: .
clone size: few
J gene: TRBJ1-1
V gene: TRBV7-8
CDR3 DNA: TGTGCCAGCAGCTTACGGACACCGAACACTGAAGCTTTCTTT
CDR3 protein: CASSLRTPNTEAFF

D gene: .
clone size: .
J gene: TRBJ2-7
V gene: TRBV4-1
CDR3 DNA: TGCGCCAGCAGCCAGGGGGATACCTACGAGCAGTACTTC
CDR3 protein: CASSQGDTYEQYF

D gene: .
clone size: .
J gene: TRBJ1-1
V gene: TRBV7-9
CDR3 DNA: TGTGCCAGCAGCCCTTGGAAAGGAGTAGAAGCTTTCTTT
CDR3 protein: CASSPWKGVEAFF

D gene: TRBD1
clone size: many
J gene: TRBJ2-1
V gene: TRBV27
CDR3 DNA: TGTGCCAGCAGTCCTAGGACAGGGGGCAACAATGAGCAGTTCTTC
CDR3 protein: CASSPRTGGNNEQFF

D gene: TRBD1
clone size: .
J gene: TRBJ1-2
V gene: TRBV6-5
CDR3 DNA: TGTGCCAGCAGTACATCCCCACAGGGGTATGGCTACACCTTC
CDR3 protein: CASSTSPQGYGYTF

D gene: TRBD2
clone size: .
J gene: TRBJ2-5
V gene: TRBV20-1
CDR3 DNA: TGCAGTGCACCGGCCACTAGCGGGGGACCTCCCACAGTGGACCAGTACTTC
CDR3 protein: CSAPATSGGPPTVDQYF

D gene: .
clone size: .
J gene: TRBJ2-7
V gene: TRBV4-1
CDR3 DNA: TGCGCCAGCAGCCAAGAGACCGGGATATCTGCCTACGAGCAGTACTTC
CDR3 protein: CASSQETGISAYEQYF

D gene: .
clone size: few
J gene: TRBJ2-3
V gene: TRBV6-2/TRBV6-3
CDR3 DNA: TGTGCCAGCTTGCCCGTCGGGAAACCCACAGATACGCAGTATTTT
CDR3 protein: CASLPVGKPTDTQYF

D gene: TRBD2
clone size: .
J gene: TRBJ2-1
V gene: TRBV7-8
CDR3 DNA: TGTGCCAGCAGCTTCGGACTAGCGGGGGGCGCCAATGAGCAGTTCTTC
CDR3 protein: CASSFGLAGGANEQFF

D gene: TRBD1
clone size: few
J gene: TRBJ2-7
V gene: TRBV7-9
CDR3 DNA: TGTGCCAGCAGCTCAACCGGGACAGGGGTTTACGAGCAGTACTTC
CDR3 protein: CASSSTGTGVYEQYF

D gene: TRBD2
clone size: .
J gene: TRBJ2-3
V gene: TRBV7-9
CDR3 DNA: TGTGCCAGCAGCTGGACTAGCGGCACAGATACGCAGTATTTT
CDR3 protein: CASSWTSGTDTQYF

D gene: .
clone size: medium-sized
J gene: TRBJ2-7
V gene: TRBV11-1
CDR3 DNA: TGTGCCAGCAGCCCCCGGGACGGGTCCTACGAGCAGTACTTC
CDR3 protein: CASSPRDGSYEQYF

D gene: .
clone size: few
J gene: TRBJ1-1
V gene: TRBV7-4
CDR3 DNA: TGTGCCAGCAGCGGGAGGGAGGAGTGTTTCTTT
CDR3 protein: CASSGREECFF

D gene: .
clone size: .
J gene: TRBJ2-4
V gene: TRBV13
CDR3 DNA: TGTGCCAGCAGCTCGTATGGGGACAAAAACATTCAGTACTTC
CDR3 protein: CASSSYGDKNIQYF

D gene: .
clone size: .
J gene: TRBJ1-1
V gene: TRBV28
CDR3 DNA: TGTGCCAGCAGTTTAACCCGGGGGAGCACTGAAGCTTTCTTT
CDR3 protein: CASSLTRGSTEAFF

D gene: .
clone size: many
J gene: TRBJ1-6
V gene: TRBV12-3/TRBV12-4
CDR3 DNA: TGTGCCAGCAGTTTGACGTCCACACAGGGCCCCGGTTCACCCCTCCACTTT
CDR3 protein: CASSLTSTQGPGSPLHF

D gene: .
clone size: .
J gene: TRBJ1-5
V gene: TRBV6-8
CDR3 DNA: TGTGCCAGCAGTTCCAACACCCAGCCCCAGCATTTT
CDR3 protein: CASSSNTQPQHF

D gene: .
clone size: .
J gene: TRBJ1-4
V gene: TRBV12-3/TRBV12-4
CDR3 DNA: TGTGCCAGCAGCGCGTGGGGGGCTAATGAAAAACTGTTTTTT
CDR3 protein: CASSAWGANEKLFF

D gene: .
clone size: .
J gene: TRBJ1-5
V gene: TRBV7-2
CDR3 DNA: TGTGCCAGCAGAGAGGGAGGGATGGACAATCAGCCCCAGCATTTT
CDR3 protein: CASREGGMDNQPQHF

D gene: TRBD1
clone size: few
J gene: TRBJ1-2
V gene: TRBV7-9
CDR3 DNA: TGTGCCAGCAGCCAATTAAACAGGGGAGGAGGCTACACCTTC
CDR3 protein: CASSQLNRGGGYTF

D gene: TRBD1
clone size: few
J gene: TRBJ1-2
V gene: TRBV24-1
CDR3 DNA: TGTGCCACCAGTCCTCAACCGGGACAGGGGTCGGACTATGGCTACACCTTC
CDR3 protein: CATSPQPGQGSDYGYTF

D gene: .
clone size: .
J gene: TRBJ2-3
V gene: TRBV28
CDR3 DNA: TGTGCCAGCAGTCCCCCCGGGGGACGCATAGATACGCAGTATTTT
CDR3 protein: CASSPPGGRIDTQYF

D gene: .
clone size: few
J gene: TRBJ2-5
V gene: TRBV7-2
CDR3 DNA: TGTGCCAGCAGCCCTGTTTTGGGGGAGACCCAGTACTTC
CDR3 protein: CASSPVLGETQYF

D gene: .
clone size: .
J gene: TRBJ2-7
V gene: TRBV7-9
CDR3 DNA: TGTGCCAGCAGCCCTACAGGGAAACCCTACGAGCAGTACTTC
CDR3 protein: CASSPTGKPYEQYF

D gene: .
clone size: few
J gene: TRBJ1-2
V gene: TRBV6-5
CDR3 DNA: TGTGCCAGCAGTTACTCGGGGGAACGGGGCTACACCTTC
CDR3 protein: CASSYSGERGYTF

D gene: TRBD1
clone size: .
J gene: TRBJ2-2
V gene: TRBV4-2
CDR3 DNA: TGTGCCAGCAGCCAATGGGACAGGGACCCGAACACCGGGGAGCTGTTTTTT
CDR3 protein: CASSQWDRDPNTGELFF

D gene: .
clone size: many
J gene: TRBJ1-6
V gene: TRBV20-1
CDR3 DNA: TGCAGTGTCCGGCGTAGCTCCTATAATTCACCCCTCCACTTT
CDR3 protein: CSVRRSSYNSPLHF

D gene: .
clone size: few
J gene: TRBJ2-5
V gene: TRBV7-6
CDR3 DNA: TGTGCCAGCAGCCCGACGGCCTACCAAGAGACCCAGTACTTC
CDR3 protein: CASSPTAYQETQYF

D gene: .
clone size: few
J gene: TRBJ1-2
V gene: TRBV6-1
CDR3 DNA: TGTGCCAGCAGGAGGATTACCAGTGCCGATTTATCGGGTACCTTC
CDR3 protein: CASRRITSADLSGTF

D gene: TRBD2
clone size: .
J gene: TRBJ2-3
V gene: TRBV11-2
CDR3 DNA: TGTGCCAGTCAGCGGGGGGGCCCATCTAGCACAGATACGCAGTATTTT
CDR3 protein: CASQRGGPSSTDTQYF

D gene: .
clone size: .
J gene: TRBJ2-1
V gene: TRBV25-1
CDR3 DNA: TGTGCCAGCAGTGGACCAGCGGCGGGGCAGTTCTTC
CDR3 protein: CASSGPAAGQFF

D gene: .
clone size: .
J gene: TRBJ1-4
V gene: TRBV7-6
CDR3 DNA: TGTGCCAGCAGCTCCGAAGGGGGGGGAGGTGAAAAACTGTTTTTT
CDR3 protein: CASSSEGGGGEKLFF

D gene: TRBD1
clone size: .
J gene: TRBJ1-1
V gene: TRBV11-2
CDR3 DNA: TGTGCCAGCAGCCCGCGGACAGGGGGCAAGACTGAAGCTTTCTTT
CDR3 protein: CASSPRTGGKTEAFF

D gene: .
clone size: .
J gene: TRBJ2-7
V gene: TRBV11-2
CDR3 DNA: TGTGCCAGCAGCTTTTTTGAGGGGCAGGACGAGCAGTACTTC
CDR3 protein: CASSFFEGQDEQYF

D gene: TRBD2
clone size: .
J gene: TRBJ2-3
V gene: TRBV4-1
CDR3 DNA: TGTGCCAGCTCAAACGGGGAGGGACCAGATACGCAGTATTTT
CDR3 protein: CASSNGEGPDTQYF

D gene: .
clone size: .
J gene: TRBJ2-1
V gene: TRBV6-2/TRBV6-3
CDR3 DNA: TGTGCCAGCAGTTCCAGCTGGAGCTCCTACAATGAGCAGTTCTTC
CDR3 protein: CASSSSWSSYNEQFF

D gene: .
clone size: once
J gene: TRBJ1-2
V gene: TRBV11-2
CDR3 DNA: TGTGCCAGCAGCTTAGGAGACAGCCAGATCTATGGCTACACCTTC
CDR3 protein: CASSLGDSQIYGYTF

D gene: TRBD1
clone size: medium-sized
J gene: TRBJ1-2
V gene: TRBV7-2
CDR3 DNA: TGTGCCAGCGGTCCTACAGGGGGCGGTGGCTACACCTTC
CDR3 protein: CASGPTGGGGYTF

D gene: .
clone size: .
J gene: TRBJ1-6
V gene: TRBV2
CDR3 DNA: TGTGCCAGCAGTGCCCTCGATTACAGTTCACCCCTCCACTTT
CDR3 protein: CASSALDYSSPLHF

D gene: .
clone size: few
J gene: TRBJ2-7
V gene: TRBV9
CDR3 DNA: TGTGCCAGCAGCGCAGAGGACGGTTACGAGCAGTACTTC
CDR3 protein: CASSAEDGYEQYF

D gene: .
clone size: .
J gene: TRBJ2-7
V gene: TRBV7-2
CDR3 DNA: TGTGCCAGCTGCCCGGACGGTTTTGAGCAGTACTTC
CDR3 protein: CASCPDGFEQYF

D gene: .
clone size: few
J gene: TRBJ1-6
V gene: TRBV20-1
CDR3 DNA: TGCAGTGCCACAGGGTTAGCACCCCTCCACTTT
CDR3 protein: CSATGLAPLHF

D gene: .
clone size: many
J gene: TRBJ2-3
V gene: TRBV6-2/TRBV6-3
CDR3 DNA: TGTGCCAGCAGTTATATTCAGACCGCAGATACGCAGTATTTT
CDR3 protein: CASSYIQTADTQYF

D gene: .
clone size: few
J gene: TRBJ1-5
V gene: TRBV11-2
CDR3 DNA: TGTGCCAGCAGCATGGAAGGCAGTGCGGGTTGGGCTCAGCCCCAGCATTTT
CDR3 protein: CASSMEGSAGWAQPQHF

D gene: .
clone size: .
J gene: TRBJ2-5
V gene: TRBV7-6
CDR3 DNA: TGTGCCAGCAGCTCTAGGGGTCAAGGGTATCGGGAGACCCAGTACTTC
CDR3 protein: CASSSRGQGYRETQYF